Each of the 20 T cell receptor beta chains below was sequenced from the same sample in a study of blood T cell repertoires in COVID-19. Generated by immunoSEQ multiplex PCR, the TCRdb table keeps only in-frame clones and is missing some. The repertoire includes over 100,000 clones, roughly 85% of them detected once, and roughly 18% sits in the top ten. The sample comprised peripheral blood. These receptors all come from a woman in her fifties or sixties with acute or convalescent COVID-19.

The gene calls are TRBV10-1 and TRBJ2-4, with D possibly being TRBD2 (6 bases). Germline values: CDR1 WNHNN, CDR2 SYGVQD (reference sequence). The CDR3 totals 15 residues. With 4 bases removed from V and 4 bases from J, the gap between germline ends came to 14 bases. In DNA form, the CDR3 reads TGCGCCAGCAGTGGATCGGGACTGGGAAAAAACATTCAGTACTTC. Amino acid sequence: CASSGSGLGKNIQYF.

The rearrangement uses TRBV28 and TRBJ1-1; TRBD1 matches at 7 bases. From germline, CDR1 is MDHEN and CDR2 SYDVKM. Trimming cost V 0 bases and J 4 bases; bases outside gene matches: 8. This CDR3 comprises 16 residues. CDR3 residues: CASSLWGRQGGTEAFF. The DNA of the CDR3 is TGTGCCAGCAGTTTATGGGGACGACAGGGAGGCACTGAAGCTTTCTTT.

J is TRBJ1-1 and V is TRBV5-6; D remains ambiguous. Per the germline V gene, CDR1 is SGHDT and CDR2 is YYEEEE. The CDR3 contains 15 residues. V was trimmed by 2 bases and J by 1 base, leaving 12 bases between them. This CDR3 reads CASSFLIEQNTEAFF. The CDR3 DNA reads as TGTGCCAGCAGCTTTTTAATCGAACAGAACACTGAAGCTTTCTTT.

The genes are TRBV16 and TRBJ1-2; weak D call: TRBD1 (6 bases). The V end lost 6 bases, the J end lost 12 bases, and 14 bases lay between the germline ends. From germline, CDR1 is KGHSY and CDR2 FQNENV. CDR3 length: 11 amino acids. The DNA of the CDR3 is TGTGCCAGCAGTCCCGGACAGAGGGACACCTTC. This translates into CASSPGQRDTF.

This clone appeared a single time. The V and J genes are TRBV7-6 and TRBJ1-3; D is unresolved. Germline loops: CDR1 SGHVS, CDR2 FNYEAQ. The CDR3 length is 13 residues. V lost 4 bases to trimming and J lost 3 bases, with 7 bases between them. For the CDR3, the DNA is TGTGCCAGCAGCTCCCTTATTGGAAACACCATATATTTT. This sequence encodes CASSSLIGNTIYF.

CDR3 nucleotides: TGCGCCAGCAGCCGCGAGGGGGACTATGGCTACACCTTC. Its translation is CASSREGDYGYTF. The J gene is TRBJ1-2, the V gene TRBV5-1; D possibly corresponds to TRBD1 (6 bases). Germline lookup yields CDR1 SGHRS and CDR2 YFSETQ. V was shortened by 4 bases and J by 3 bases, with 10 bases between the two germline ends. This CDR3 is 13 amino acids long.

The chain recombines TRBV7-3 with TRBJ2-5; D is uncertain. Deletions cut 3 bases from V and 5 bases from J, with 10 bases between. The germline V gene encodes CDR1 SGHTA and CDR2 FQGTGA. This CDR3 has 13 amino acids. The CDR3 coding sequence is TGTGCCAGCAGCTTCGGTAGCTCCGAGACCCAGTACTTC. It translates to CASSFGSSETQYF.

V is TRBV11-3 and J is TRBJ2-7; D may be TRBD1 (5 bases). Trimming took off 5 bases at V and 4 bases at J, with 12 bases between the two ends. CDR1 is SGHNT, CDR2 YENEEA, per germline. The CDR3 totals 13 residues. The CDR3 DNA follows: TGTGCCAGCAGCCAGGGTATCTCGTACGAGCAGTACTTC. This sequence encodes CASSQGISYEQYF. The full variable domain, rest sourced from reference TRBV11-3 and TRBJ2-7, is EAGVVQSPRYKIIEKKQPVAFWCNPISGHNTLYWYLQNLGQGPELLIRYENEEAVDDSQLPKDRFSAERLKGVDSTLKIQPAELGDSAVYLCASSQGISYEQYFGPGTRLTVT.

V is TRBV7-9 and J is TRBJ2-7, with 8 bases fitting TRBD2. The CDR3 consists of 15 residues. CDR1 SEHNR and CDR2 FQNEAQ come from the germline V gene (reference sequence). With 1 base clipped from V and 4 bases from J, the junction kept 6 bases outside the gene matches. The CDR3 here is CASSLGLAGYYEQYF. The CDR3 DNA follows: TGTGCCAGCAGCTTAGGGCTAGCGGGTTATTACGAGCAGTACTTC. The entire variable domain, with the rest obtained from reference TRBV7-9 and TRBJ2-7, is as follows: DTGVSQNPRHKITKRGQNVTFRCDPISEHNRLYWYRQTLGQGPEFLTYFQNEAQLEKSRLLSDRFSAERPKGSFSTLEIQRTEQGDSAMYLCASSLGLAGYYEQYFGPGTRLTVT.

The CDR3 protein is CASSDRGQPQHF. The CDR3 DNA follows: TGTGCCAGCAGTGACAGGGGGCAGCCCCAGCATTTT. The V and J genes are TRBV12-3 or TRBV12-4 and TRBJ1-5, with 9 bases lining up with TRBD1. J lost 7 bases, V lost 5 bases, and 0 bases had no gene match. The CDR3 totals 12 residues.

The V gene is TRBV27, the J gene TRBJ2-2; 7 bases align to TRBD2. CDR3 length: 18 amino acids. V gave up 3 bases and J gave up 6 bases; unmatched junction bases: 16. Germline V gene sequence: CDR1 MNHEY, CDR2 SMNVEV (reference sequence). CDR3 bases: TGTGCCAGCAGTTTTCCCCCGGGGCTGGGAGGGCTCGCCGGGGAGCTGTTTTTT. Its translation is CASSFPPGLGGLAGELFF.

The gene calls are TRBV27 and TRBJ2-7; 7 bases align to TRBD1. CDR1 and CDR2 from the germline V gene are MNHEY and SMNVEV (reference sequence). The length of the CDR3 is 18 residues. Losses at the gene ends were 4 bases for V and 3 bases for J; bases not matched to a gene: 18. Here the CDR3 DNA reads TGTGCCAGCAGTTACATCCCTCCCCTACAGGGGACACACTACGAGCAGTACTTC. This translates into CASSYIPPLQGTHYEQYF.

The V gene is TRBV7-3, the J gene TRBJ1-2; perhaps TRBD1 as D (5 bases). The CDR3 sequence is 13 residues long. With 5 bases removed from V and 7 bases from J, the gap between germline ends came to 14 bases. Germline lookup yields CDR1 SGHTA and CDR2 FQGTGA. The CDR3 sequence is CASSGGSGIGYTF. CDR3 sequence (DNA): TGTGCCAGCAGCGGGGGGAGTGGCATTGGCTACACCTTC.

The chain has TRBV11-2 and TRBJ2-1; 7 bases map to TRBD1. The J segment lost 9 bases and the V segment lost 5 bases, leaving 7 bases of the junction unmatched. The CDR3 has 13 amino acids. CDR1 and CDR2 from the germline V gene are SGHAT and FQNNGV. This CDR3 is CASSKGTAGEQFF. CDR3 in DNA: TGTGCCAGCAGCAAAGGGACAGCCGGTGAGCAGTTCTTC.

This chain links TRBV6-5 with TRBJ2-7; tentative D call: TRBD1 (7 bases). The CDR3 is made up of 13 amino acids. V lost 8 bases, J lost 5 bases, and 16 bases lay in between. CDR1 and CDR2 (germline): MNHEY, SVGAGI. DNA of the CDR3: TGTGCCAGCGCAGAACAGGGGAGGCACGAGCAGTACTTC. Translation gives CASAEQGRHEQYF.

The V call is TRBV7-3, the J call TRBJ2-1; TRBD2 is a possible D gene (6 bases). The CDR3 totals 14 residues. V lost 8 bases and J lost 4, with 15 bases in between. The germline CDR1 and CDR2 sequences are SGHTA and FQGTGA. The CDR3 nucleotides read TGTGCCAGCTCCCCCGGGACTTTATACAATGAGCAGTTCTTC. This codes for CASSPGTLYNEQFF.

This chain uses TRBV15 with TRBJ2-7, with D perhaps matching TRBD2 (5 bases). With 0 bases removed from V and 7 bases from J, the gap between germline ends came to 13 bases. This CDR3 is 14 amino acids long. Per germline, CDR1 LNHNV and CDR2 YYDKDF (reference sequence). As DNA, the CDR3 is TGTGCCACCAGCAGAGATTCAGGATCGGGGGAGCAGTACTTC. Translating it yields CATSRDSGSGEQYF.

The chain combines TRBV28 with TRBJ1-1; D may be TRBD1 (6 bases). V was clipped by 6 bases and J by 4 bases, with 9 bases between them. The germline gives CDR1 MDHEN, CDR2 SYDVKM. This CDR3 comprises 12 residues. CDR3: CASRGGATEAFF. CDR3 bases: TGTGCCAGCAGAGGGGGGGCCACTGAAGCTTTCTTT.

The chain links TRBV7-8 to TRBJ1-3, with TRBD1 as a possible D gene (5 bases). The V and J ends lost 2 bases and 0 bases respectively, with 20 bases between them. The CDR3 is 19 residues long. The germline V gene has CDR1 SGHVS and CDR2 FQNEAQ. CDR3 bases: TGTGCCAGCAGCTTAAGATTCGGGCGGGGGTCGAGCTCTGGAAACACCATATATTTT. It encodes CASSLRFGRGSSSGNTIYF.

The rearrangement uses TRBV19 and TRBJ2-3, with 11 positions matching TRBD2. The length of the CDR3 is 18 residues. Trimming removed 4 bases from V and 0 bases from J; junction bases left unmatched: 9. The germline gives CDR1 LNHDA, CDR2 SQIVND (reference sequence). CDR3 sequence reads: CASSNSGGAYLSTDTQYF. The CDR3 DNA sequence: TGTGCCAGTAGTAATAGCGGGGGGGCCTACCTTAGCACAGATACGCAGTATTTT.